The sequence of this T cell receptor beta chain was determined in a study of TIL therapy for anti-PD-1-resistant metastatic lung cancer. The table lists this clone with a few counts. The CDR3 spans 17 residues. The germline V and J ends were trimmed by 4 bases and 0 bases, with 15 bases remaining between them. The germline gives CDR1 LGHNA, CDR2 YSLEER. Time point here: pre-treatment sample, taken before nivolumab and TIL therapy. Tumor tissue came from excised metastases, mostly pleural nodules or supraclavicular lymph nodes. The immunoSEQ assay was v3. Assay used: immunoSEQ multiplex PCR; TCRdb lists only in-frame clones, some missing. The sample holds approximately 92,000 clones; under 70% are singletons and the top ten take 10% to 11%.

The receptor was isolated from a person aged 25-85 years with non-small cell lung cancer. V usage is TRBV4-3 and J usage is TRBJ2-2, with D maybe TRBD1 (6 bases). The material sequenced was tumor tissue, taken at baseline. The CDR3 nucleotides read TGCGCCAGCAGCCTTCTCAAGGACAGCGCGAACACCGGGGAGCTGTTTTTT. Translated: CASSLLKDSANTGELFF.